This T cell receptor (beta chain) was recovered during a study of cytomegalovirus exposure and HLA in healthy donors. Findings of the study overall: Some V segments, TRBV6-2 and TRBV6-3 among them, were indistinguishable and were therefore excluded. The classifier reportedly diagnosed cytomegalovirus status with high sensitivity and specificity.

Notes on this clone: The antigen is not known.

Vbeta (60) and Jbeta (13) primers were used in the PCR. TCRdb keeps only in-frame clones here, not all; method: immunoSEQ multiplex PCR. This table holds approximately 150,000 clones, around 67% found once. CDR1 and CDR2 (germline): MNHEY, SMNVEV (reference sequence). V lost 6 bases and J lost 4; bases outside the gene matches: 8. This CDR3 has 15 amino acids. The clonotype was recovered from a woman aged 18 to 35 in good health and CMV-seronegative. Sequenced input: PBMCs. The chain joins TRBV27 to TRBJ2-5; 10 bases agree with TRBD2. CDR3 residues: CASRDQIAGGETQYF. The DNA of the CDR3 is TGTGCCAGCAGGGATCAGATAGCGGGGGGAGAGACCCAGTACTTC.